The rows below give T cell receptor beta chains drawn from one sample of a study of T cells in Graves' hyperthyroidism and ophthalmopathy. TCRdb re-analysed the multiplex PCR reads in MiXCR, keeping a single row per CDR3 protein. The repertoire consists of 750,000 to 950,000 distinct CDR3 sequences, with roughly 40% occurring once and the leading ten covering approximately 8.7%. Material: blood. The receptors were gathered from a man between 18 and 29 years old with Graves' hyperthyroidism. Both conserved end residues are part of each CDR3. Fields, in order: V gene, D gene, CDR3 protein. The D gene is left open where the match is weak.

TRBV29-1	.	CSVKETANYGYTF
TRBV20-1	.	CSKQSDGGFETQYF
TRBV9	TRBD2	CASSFRGDQETQYF
TRBV11-1	.	CASSLVRSGTEAFF
TRBV4-3	.	CASSQETGGGETQYF
TRBV7-2	.	CASSLASEYEQYF
TRBV24-1	.	CATRKGITIYF
TRBV10-3	TRBD2	CAIMTSGSQETQYF
TRBV5-1	.	CASSLVGPEGYTF
TRBV6-5	TRBD1	CASRYRQGPEAFF
TRBV19	.	CASSIELQATGELFF
TRBV4-1	.	CASSQDSSGWEAFF
TRBV10-3	TRBD1	CASSAGAGGDQPQHF
TRBV7-2	.	CASSLGLRMGGEQYF
TRBV29-1	.	CSASSQSRSDSYEQYF
TRBV13	TRBD1	CASSLEGTGRGSPHYGYTF
TRBV20-1	TRBD1	CSALMGQGKETQYF
TRBV7-2	TRBD2	CASSLELAGVVQETQYF
TRBV20-1	.	CSAIGAQENTEAFF
TRBV7-9	.	CASTKGSNTEAFF
TRBV7-9	.	CASSLVGTENYGYTF
TRBV9	TRBD1	CASSSSGTGHYEQYF
TRBV25-1	.	CASSEYRGGEEKLFF
TRBV6-2/TRBV6-3	.	CASSPVGKNTEAFF
TRBV10-3	TRBD1	CAISELSRDRLSYEQYF
TRBV7-2	.	CASSFGGSGETQYF
TRBV20-1	TRBD2	CSASKTSGEQYF
TRBV4-1	.	CASSPALEGTGELFF
TRBV7-3	TRBD1	CASSPGQVNSPLHF
TRBV7-9	.	CASSFDRGPEAFF
TRBV29-1	TRBD1	CSVSGQGDQPQHF
TRBV7-2	TRBD1	CASSLVRGGRGLRSPLHF
TRBV3-1	.	CASSQVIGGSGANVLTF
TRBV20-1	.	CSARVAVDGYTF
TRBV15	.	CATSIPRAGTTNEQYF
TRBV29-1	.	CSVVFDEQYF